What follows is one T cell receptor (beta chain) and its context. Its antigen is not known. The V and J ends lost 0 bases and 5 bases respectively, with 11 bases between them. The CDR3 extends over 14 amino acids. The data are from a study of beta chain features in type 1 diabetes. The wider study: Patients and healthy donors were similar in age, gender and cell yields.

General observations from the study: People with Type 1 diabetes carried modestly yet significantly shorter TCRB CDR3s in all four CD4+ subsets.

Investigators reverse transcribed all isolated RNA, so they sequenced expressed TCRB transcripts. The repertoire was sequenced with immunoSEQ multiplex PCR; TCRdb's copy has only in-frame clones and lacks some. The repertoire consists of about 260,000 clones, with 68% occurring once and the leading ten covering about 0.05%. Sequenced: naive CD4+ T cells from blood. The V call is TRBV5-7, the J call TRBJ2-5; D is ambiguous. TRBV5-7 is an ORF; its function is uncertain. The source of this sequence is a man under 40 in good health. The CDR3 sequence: CASSLAGGGETQYF. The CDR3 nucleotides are TGTGCCAGCAGCTTGGCCGGCGGTGGGGAGACCCAGTACTTC.